This entry features one T cell receptor (beta chain) sequence. What antigen it recognizes has not been identified. Per-nucleotide qualities are absent, and no much larger clonotype sits a single base away. Measured from the cysteine to the phenylalanine, the CDR3 is 15 residues long. The entry retains the CDR3 DNA only, 45 bases that are in frame from base 1. The germline V gene gives CDR1 as SGHDT and CDR2 as YYEEEE. V is reduced by 0 bases and J by 10 bases, leaving a spacing of 16 bases between them. The sample is drawn from a study of T cell changes during pregnancy in multiple sclerosis (dated by TCRdb to the late 2010s). Some background on the complete study: The study examined how the T cell repertoire changed over the course of pregnancy in women with multiple sclerosis.

To prepare the library, the immunoSEQ multiplex PCR assay was applied. TCRdb limited this immuneACCESS table to in-frame rearrangements with V and J called. A share of clones is missing; checked studies link under half to unresolved V genes, and the rest is unexplained. The sample table lists about 40,000 clones, approximately 94% of them with a count of one. The ten biggest clones cover more than 0.35% of the sample. The chain is encoded by TRBV5-6 joined to TRBJ1-4, and perhaps TRBD1 as D gene, on 5 matching bases. This sequence originates from a female donor with multiple sclerosis, enrolled in a pregnancy study. This material consisted of CD4+ T cells from peripheral blood mononuclear cells, taken after pregnancy. The CDR3 corresponds to CASSLDTGPGVKLFF. In nucleotide form, the sequence is TGTGCCAGCAGCTTGGATACAGGCCCCGGAGTAAAACTGTTTTTT.